Listed below are T cell receptor beta chains from one sample, sequenced in a study of blood T cell repertoires in COVID-19. The data were produced by immunoSEQ multiplex PCR, yet TCRdb's version contains in-frame clones alone and is incomplete. The table has fewer than 500,000 clones, approximately 90% seen once. Material: peripheral blood. These receptors came from a woman in her thirties with acute or convalescent COVID-19. Each CDR3 is given with its conserved first and last residue. Fields, in order: J gene, V gene, CDR3 protein.

J: TRBJ2-2
V: TRBV6-5
CDR3: CASGQGGDTGELFF

J: TRBJ1-2
V: TRBV6-6
CDR3: CASSYVGRYGYTF

J: TRBJ2-7
V: TRBV4-1
CDR3: CASSPRGQGQYEQYF

J: TRBJ2-1
V: TRBV10-1
CDR3: CASSAGGANEQFF

J: TRBJ2-7
V: TRBV28
CDR3: CASSGGTPQHEQYF

J: TRBJ1-1
V: TRBV27
CDR3: CASSHQDSEAFF

J: TRBJ1-3
V: TRBV6-5
CDR3: CASSKDRQTGNTIYF

J: TRBJ2-5
V: TRBV19
CDR3: CASSIRLTVQGGETQYF

J: TRBJ1-2
V: TRBV27
CDR3: CASSNPSAYGYTF

J: TRBJ2-2
V: TRBV30
CDR3: CAWSVPLRDRVYGELFF

J: TRBJ2-1
V: TRBV27
CDR3: CASTPPGLAGVYNEQFF

J: TRBJ2-7
V: TRBV6-6
CDR3: CASRRTTGDSYEQYF

J: TRBJ2-1
V: TRBV4-1
CDR3: CASSPDRGGWEQFF

J: TRBJ1-4
V: TRBV5-1
CDR3: CASSLAGRDRANEKLFF

J: TRBJ2-2
V: TRBV7-2
CDR3: CASSLEVSISTGELFF

J: TRBJ1-2
V: TRBV6-5
CDR3: CASSLDRDFYGYTF

J: TRBJ1-4
V: TRBV29-1
CDR3: CSVEVDRDRVWEKLFF

J: TRBJ2-5
V: TRBV2
CDR3: CASSEMGLRPETQYF

J: TRBJ2-5
V: TRBV19
CDR3: CASSIAGGLETQYF

J: TRBJ2-7
V: TRBV6-5
CDR3: CASNPDRGHEQYF

J: TRBJ1-6
V: TRBV11-2
CDR3: CASSYLGASKSPLHF

J: TRBJ2-5
V: TRBV7-9
CDR3: CASSSPSLTSGGPQETQYF

J: TRBJ2-1
V: TRBV4-1
CDR3: CASSQDLRPRGNEQFF

J: TRBJ2-3
V: TRBV24-1
CDR3: CATSDPRHTDTQYF

J: TRBJ1-4
V: TRBV6-5
CDR3: CASSYKTAGKNEKLFF

J: TRBJ1-2
V: TRBV19
CDR3: CASQSGVNANYGYTF

J: TRBJ2-2
V: TRBV28
CDR3: CASSSVGGPGELFF

J: TRBJ1-5
V: TRBV3-1/TRBV3-2
CDR3: CASSQGRTNQPQHF

J: TRBJ1-1
V: TRBV5-1
CDR3: CASSLALDSTTEAFF

J: TRBJ2-1
V: TRBV5-1
CDR3: CASSITFPSGEAFNEQFF

J: TRBJ1-4
V: TRBV2
CDR3: CASSVGASGKLFF

J: TRBJ1-3
V: TRBV28
CDR3: CASSPSFRNTIYF

J: TRBJ1-1
V: TRBV7-2
CDR3: CASSLHERNTEAFF

J: TRBJ2-1
V: TRBV29-1
CDR3: CSVDVGVSDEQFF

J: TRBJ2-6
V: TRBV9
CDR3: CASSVGETGPRVPRVLTF

J: TRBJ1-1
V: TRBV7-3
CDR3: CASSLYAQGTEAFF

J: TRBJ2-5
V: TRBV4-2
CDR3: CASSQGASGGGTQYF

J: TRBJ2-7
V: TRBV3-1/TRBV3-2
CDR3: CASSQGQGQYF

J: TRBJ1-2
V: TRBV24-1
CDR3: CATSDLAGVDGYTF

J: TRBJ2-1
V: TRBV7-9
CDR3: CASSHRGGSYNEQFF

J: TRBJ1-1
V: TRBV12-3/TRBV12-4
CDR3: CASSLSDLTEAFF

J: TRBJ2-3
V: TRBV10-3
CDR3: CAISGAGGRTDTQYF

J: TRBJ2-2
V: TRBV30
CDR3: CAWTGQGAAGELFF

J: TRBJ1-6
V: TRBV5-5
CDR3: CASSLDLSSYNSPLHF

J: TRBJ1-5
V: TRBV7-9
CDR3: CASSTGGNQPQHF

J: TRBJ2-6
V: TRBV19
CDR3: CASGQGSSGANVLTF

J: TRBJ2-7
V: TRBV28
CDR3: CASSSWTGSYEQYF

J: TRBJ2-1
V: TRBV6-5
CDR3: CASRAGEPDLNEQFF

J: TRBJ2-7
V: TRBV29-1
CDR3: CSVEVQGAVEQYF

J: TRBJ1-4
V: TRBV7-9
CDR3: CASSLWTGRGEKLFF

J: TRBJ2-5
V: TRBV14
CDR3: CASSQAYFMTGRQETQYF

J: TRBJ1-4
V: TRBV6-1
CDR3: CASSDLDSATNEKLFF

J: TRBJ1-6
V: TRBV15
CDR3: CATSRGTDRAYNSPLHF

J: TRBJ1-2
V: TRBV30
CDR3: CAWNPEGYYGYTF

J: TRBJ2-2
V: TRBV19
CDR3: CASSHDGGASTGELFF

J: TRBJ2-5
V: TRBV5-1
CDR3: CASSLATVVTETQYF

J: TRBJ2-7
V: TRBV30
CDR3: CAWSLRGGYEQYF

J: TRBJ2-3
V: TRBV29-1
CDR3: CSVDGSGGPTDTQYF

J: TRBJ1-1
V: TRBV21-1
CDR3: CASSKARIDRVSTEAFF

J: TRBJ2-7
V: TRBV7-8
CDR3: CASSLDAGAPPEQYF